This TCR beta chain is from a study of blood T cells in healthy people across ages. Germline V gene lookup returns CDR1 SQVTM and CDR2 ANQGSEA. The CDR3 loop spans 12 amino acids. The V and J ends lost 5 bases and 2 bases respectively, with 7 bases between them. Together with a sample-barcoded 5' primer, a J-beta primer mix was included in a second PCR lasting about 7 to 11 cycles. A single record per CDR3 protein comes from TCRdb applying MiXCR to the 5' RACE reads. The sample has about a million distinct CDR3 sequences; 45% to 50% are singletons. The rearrangement links TRBV29-1 to TRBJ1-5; D gene ambiguous. This TCR was recovered from a man younger than 40 in good health. Sequenced sample: blood. CDR3 loop: CSVRGGNQPQHF. DNA of the CDR3: TGCAGCGTTCGTGGCGGCAATCAGCCCCAGCATTTT. Combining the CDR3 with reference TRBV29-1 and TRBJ1-5 gives the whole variable domain SAVISQKPSRDICQRGTSLTIQCQVDSQVTMMFWYRQQPGQSLTLIATANQGSEATYESGFVIDKFPISRPNLTFSTLTVSNMSPEDSSIYLCSVRGGNQPQHFGDGTRLSIL.